This entry is about one TCR beta chain. This sample is part of a study of T cells in Graves' hyperthyroidism and ophthalmopathy. Researchers amplified the TCR beta CDR3 regions from RNA transcripts. TCR CDR3 underwent first-round RT-PCR with the HTBI primer set. One entry per CDR3 protein results from TCRdb running MiXCR on the multiplex PCR reads. The sample lists hundreds of thousands of distinct CDR3 sequences, 40% to 55% occurring once. CDR1 is SNHLY, CDR2 FYNNEI, per germline. The CDR3 extends over 13 amino acids. V was clipped by 6 bases and J by 7 bases; unmatched bases: 6. Those with hyperthyroidism were 18 to 65 years old, newly diagnosed, and ill for under 2 months. In making diagnoses, clinical symptoms, serum thyroxine and TRAb, thyroid ultrasound and orbital computed tomography were all used.

Input material: peripheral blood or thyroid tissue (not recorded which). The chain combines TRBV2 with TRBJ1-5, with 7 bases aligning to TRBD1. The origin of this receptor is a woman aged 18-29 years with Graves' hyperthyroidism. DNA of the CDR3: TGTGCCAGCAGGGCCCGACAGGGACAGCCCCAGCATTTT. Its translation is CASRARQGQPQHF.